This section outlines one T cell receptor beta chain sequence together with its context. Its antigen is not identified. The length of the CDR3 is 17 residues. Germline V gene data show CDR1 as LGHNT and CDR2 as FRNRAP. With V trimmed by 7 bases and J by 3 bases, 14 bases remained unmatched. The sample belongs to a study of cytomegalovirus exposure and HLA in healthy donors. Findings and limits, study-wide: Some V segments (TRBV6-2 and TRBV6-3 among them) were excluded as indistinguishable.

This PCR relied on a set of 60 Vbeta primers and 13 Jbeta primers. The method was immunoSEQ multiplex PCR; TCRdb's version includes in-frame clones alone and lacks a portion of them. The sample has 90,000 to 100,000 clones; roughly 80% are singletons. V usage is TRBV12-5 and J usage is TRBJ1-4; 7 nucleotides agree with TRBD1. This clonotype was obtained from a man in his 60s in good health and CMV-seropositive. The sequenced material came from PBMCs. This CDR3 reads CASALGGEGAANEKLFF. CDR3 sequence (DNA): TGTGCTAGTGCCCTGGGGGGTGAGGGGGCTGCTAATGAAAAACTGTTTTTT.